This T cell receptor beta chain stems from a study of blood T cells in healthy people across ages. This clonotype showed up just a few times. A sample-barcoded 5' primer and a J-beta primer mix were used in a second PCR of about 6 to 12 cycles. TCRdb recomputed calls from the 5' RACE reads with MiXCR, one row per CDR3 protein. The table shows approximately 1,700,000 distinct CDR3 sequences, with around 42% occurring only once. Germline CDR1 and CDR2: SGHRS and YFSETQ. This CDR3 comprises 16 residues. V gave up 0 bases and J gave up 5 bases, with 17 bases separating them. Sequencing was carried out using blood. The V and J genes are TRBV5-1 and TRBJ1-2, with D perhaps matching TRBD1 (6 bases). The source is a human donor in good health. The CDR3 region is CASSLAVGGLGYGYTF. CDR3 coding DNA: TGCGCCAGCAGCTTGGCCGTCGGGGGGCTGGGGTATGGCTACACCTTC.